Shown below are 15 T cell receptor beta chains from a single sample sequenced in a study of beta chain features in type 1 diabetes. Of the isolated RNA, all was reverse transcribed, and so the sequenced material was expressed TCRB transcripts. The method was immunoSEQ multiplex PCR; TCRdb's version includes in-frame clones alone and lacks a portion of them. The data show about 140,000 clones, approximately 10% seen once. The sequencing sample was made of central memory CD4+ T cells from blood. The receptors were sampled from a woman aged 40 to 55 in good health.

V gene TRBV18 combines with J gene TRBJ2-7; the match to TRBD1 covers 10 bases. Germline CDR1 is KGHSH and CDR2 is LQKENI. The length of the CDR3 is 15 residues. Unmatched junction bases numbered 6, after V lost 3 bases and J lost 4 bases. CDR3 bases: TGTGCCAGCTCACCGACCGGACAGGGGGGGTACGAGCAGTACTTC. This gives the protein CASSPTGQGGYEQYF.

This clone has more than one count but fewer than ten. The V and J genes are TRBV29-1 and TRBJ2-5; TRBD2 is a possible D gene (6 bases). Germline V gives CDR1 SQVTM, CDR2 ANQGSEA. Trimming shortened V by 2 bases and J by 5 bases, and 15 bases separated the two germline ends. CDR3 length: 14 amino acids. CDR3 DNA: TGCAGCGTTGAATCCAGCTCAGGGAGGGAGACCCAGTACTTC. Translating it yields CSVESSSGRETQYF. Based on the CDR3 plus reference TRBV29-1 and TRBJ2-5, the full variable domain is SAVISQKPSRDICQRGTSLTIQCQVDSQVTMMFWYRQQPGQSLTLIATANQGSEATYESGFVIDKFPISRPNLTFSTLTVSNMSPEDSSIYLCSVESSSGRETQYFGPGTRLLVL.

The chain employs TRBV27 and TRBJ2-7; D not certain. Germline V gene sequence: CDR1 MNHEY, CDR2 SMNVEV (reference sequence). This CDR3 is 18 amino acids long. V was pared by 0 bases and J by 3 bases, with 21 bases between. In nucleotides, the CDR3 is TGTGCCAGCAGTTTATCCCCATTTAAGGCAGGCCTGGTCTACGAGCAGTACTTC. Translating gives CASSLSPFKAGLVYEQYF.

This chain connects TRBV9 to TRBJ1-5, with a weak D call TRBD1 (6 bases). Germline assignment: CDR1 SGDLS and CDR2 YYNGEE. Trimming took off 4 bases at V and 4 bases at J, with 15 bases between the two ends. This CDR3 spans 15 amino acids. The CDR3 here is CASSPTPTGNQPQHF. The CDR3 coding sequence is TGTGCCAGCAGCCCGACCCCCACAGGGAATCAGCCCCAGCATTTT.

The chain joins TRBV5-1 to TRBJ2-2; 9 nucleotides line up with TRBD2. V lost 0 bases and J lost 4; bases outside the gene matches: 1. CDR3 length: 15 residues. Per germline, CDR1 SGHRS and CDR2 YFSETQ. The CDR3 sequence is CASSLALAGTGELFF. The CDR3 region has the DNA TGCGCCAGCAGCTTGGCACTAGCGGGCACCGGGGAGCTGTTTTTT.

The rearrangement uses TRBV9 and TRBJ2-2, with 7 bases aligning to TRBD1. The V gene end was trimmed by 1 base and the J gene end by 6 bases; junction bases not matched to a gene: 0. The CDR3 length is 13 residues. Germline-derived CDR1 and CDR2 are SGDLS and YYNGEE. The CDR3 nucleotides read TGTGCCAGCAGCGTAACAGGGGCCGGGGAGCTGTTTTTT. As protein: CASSVTGAGELFF.

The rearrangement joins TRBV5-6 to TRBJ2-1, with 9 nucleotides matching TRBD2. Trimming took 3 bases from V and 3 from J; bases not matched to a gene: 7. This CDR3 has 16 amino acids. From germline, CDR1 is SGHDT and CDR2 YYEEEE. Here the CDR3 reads CASSSLAGGLYNEQFF. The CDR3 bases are TGTGCCAGCAGCTCCCTCGCGGGGGGGCTCTACAATGAGCAGTTCTTC.

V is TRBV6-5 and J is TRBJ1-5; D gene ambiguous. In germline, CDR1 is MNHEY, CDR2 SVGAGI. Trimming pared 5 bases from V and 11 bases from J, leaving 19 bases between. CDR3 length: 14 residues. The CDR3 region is CASSVRQASVSQHF. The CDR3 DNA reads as TGTGCCAGCAGTGTAAGGCAGGCTTCAGTGTCCCAGCATTTT.

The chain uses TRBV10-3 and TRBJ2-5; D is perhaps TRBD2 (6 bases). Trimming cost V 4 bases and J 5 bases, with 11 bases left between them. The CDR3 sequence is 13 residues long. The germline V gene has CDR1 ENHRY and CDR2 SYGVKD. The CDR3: CAISGDSYETQYF. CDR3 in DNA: TGTGCCATCAGTGGGGACTCTTACGAGACCCAGTACTTC.

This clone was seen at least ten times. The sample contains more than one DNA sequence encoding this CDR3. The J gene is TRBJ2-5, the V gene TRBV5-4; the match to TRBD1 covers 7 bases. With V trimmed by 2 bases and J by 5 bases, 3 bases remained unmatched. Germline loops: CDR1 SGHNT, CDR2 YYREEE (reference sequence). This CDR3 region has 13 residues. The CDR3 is CASSFDRAETQYF. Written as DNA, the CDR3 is TGTGCCAGCAGCTTCGACAGGGCTGAGACCCAGTACTTC.

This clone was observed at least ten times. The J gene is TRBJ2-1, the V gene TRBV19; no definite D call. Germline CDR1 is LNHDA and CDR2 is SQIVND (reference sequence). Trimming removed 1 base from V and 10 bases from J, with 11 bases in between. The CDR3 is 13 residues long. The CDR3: CASSIVASGEQFF. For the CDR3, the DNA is TGTGCCAGTAGTATAGTCGCCTCAGGAGAGCAGTTCTTC.

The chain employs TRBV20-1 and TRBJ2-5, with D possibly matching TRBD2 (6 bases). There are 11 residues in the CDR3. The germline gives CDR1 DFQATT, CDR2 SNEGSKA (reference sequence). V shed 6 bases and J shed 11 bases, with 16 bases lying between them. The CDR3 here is CSARDFREQYF. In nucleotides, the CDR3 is TGCAGTGCCCGGGACTTCCGGGAGCAGTACTTC.

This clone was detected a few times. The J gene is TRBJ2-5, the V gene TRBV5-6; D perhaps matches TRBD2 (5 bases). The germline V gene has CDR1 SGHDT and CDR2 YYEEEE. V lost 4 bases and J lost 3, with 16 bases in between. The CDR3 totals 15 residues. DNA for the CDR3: TGTGCCAGCAGCCCGCCCGGAGGTCGAGAAGAGACCCAGTACTTC. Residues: CASSPPGGREETQYF.

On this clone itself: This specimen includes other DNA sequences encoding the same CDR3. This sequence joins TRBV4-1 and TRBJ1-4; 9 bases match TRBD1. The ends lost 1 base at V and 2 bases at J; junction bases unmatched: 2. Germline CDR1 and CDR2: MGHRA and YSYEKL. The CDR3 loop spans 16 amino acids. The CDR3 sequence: CASSQAQGATNEKLFF. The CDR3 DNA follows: TGCGCCAGCAGCCAAGCACAGGGGGCCACTAATGAAAAACTGTTTTTT.

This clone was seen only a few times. CDR3 residues: CASSQGHSGNTIYF. CDR3 sequence (DNA): TGTGCCAGTTCCCAAGGACACTCTGGAAACACCATATATTTT. This chain uses TRBV19 with TRBJ1-3, with D possibly TRBD1 on 5 matching bases. The ends were cut back, 8 bases at V and 0 bases at J, with 11 bases in the middle. The CDR3 contains 14 residues. Germline loops: CDR1 LNHDA, CDR2 SQIVND (reference sequence). Based on the CDR3 plus reference TRBV19 and TRBJ1-3, the full variable domain is DGGITQSPKYLFRKEGQNVTLSCEQNLNHDAMYWYRQDPGQGLRLIYYSQIVNDFQKGDIAEGYSVSREKKESFPLTVTSAQKNPTAFYLCASSQGHSGNTIYFGEGSWLTVV.